This T cell receptor (beta chain) was observed in a study of blood T cell repertoires in COVID-19. Study information: The United States, Italy and Spain supplied acute and convalescent COVID-19 samples. From T cells, B-cell-depleted T cells, or PBMCs came the material, which was cDNA or gDNA.

This CDR3 is built from 15 residues. Germline V gives CDR1 MDHEN, CDR2 SYDVKM. Trimming cost V 6 bases and J 4 bases; bases outside gene matches: 6. Per the authors' pipeline: Estimation of nucleated cell counts was performed using reference gene primer amplification. Clones were read by immunoSEQ multiplex PCR, and TCRdb kept only the in-frame ones, dropping some. V and J calls and clone size are copied from that table; D and trimming were computed from the DNA. In the table there are roughly 190,000 clones, about 88% of which are singletons. The specimen sequenced was peripheral blood. This chain uses TRBV28 with TRBJ1-1; 12 nucleotides line up with TRBD1. The TCR was taken from a man between 35 and 55 years old with active or convalescent COVID-19. This chain's CDR3 is CASRIGTGGGTEAFF. The CDR3 coding sequence is TGTGCCAGCAGAATCGGGACAGGGGGCGGCACTGAAGCTTTCTTT.